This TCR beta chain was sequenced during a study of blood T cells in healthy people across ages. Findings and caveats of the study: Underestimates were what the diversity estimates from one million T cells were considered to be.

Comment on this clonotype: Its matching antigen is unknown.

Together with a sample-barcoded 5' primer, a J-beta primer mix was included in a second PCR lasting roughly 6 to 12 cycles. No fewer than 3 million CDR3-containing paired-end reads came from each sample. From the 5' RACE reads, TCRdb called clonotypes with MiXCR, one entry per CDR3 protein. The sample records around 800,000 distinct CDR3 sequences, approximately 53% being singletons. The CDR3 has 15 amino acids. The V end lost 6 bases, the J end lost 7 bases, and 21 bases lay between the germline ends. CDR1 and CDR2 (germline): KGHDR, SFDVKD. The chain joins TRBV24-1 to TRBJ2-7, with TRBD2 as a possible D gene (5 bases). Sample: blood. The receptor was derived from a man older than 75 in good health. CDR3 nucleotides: TGTGCCACCAGTCCTACCAAAGGAGACTACAATGAGCAGTACTTC. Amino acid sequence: CATSPTKGDYNEQYF.